This T cell receptor beta chain stems from a study of blood T cell repertoires in COVID-19. The CDR3 runs 15 residues. Trimming at V came to 6 bases and at J to 6 bases, leaving 11 bases not matched to a gene. The germline V gene has CDR1 MDHEN and CDR2 SYDVKM. Authors' methods: Estimates of nucleated cell counts were drawn from the amplification of reference gene primers. Assay: immunoSEQ multiplex PCR; the TCRdb copy retains only in-frame clones and omits some. D and trimming come from the DNA, and the V and J calls and clone size come from that table. Among around 100,000 clones listed, roughly 79% were seen once.

This sequence joins TRBV28 and TRBJ1-5; 7 nucleotides agree with TRBD1. The clonotype originates from a man older than 75 with COVID-19, enrolled during active disease. Sequenced sample: peripheral blood. The CDR3 DNA is TGTGCCAGCAGGAATTCAGGGGGAATCGGTCAGCCCCAGCATTTT. Its translation is CASRNSGGIGQPQHF. Combining the CDR3 with reference TRBV28 and TRBJ1-5 gives the whole variable domain DVKVTQSSRYLVKRTGEKVFLECVQDMDHENMFWYRQDPGLGLRLIYFSYDVKMKEKGDIPEGYSVSREKKERFSLILESASTNQTSMYLCASRNSGGIGQPQHFGDGTRLSIL.